This record covers a single T cell receptor (beta chain). The entry originates in a study of patients and donors after allogeneic stem cell transplantation. CDR3 length: 15 residues. V was pared by 0 bases and J by 7 bases, with 4 bases of the junction left unmatched. Looked up from germline, CDR1 is SGHRS and CDR2 is YFSETQ. TCRdb independently ran MiXCR on the RT-PCR reads; one entry per CDR3 protein. In the table there are hundreds of thousands of distinct CDR3 sequences, over 30% of which are singletons. The chain joins TRBV5-1 to TRBJ1-6; 7 nucleotides match TRBD1. Sequencing was carried out using blood, either unsorted or a sorted T cell fraction (not recorded which). This clonotype was sampled from a human donor who was either an allogeneic HSCT recipient or a stem cell or donor lymphocyte infusion donor (not recorded which). It is not recorded whose cells these are; they may come from a transplant donor. In DNA, the CDR3 is TGCGCCAGCAGCTTGGGAGGGGGCCTAAATTCACCCCTCCACTTT. Its translation is CASSLGGGLNSPLHF.